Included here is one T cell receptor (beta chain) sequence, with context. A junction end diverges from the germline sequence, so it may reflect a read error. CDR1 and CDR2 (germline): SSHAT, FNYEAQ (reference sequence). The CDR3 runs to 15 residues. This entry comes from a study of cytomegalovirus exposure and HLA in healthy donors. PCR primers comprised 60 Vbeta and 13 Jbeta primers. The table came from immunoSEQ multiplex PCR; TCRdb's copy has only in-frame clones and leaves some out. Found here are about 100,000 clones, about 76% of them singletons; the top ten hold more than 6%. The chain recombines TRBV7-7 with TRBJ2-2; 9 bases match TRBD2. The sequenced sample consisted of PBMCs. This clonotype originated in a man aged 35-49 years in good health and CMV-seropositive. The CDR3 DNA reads TGTGCTAGCAGCTCGGGACTAGCTAGCACCGGGGAGCTGTTTTTT. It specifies CASSSGLASTGELFF.